These T cell receptor beta chains were read from a single sample in a study of radiotherapy plus CTLA-4 blockade in lung cancer. Assay: immunoSEQ multiplex PCR; the TCRdb copy retains only in-frame clones and omits some. This sample yields 50,000 to 65,000 clones, of which just over 75% are seen a single time; 4% belongs to the top ten. The starting material was peripheral blood, obtained from a patient treated with radiotherapy plus ipilimumab. Source of these receptors: a human donor with non-small cell lung cancer who had a partial response to radiotherapy plus ipilimumab. Each CDR3 is given without its conserved first and last residue. A row's size may be missing; if present it is once, few, many or a size class.

CDR3	size	V	J
ASSYSGSGGYETQY	-	TRBV6-5	TRBJ2-5
ASSEPRQLNQPQH	-	TRBV6-1	TRBJ1-5
ASSLGSTGGTEAF	medium-sized	TRBV5-1	TRBJ1-1
ASSLRQGASSPLH	once	TRBV28	TRBJ1-6
ASSYRYNSPLH	-	TRBV6-5	TRBJ1-6
ASSYDSYGYT	-	TRBV6-5	TRBJ1-2
ASKGGVGYGYT	-	TRBV2	TRBJ1-2
ASRTGAYEQY	few	TRBV6-1	TRBJ2-7
ASSLGSRAKGVNPEAF	-	TRBV7-9	TRBJ1-1
ASSCMTGPEAF	-	TRBV6-5	TRBJ1-1
SVTTGSQDTQY	-	TRBV29-1	TRBJ2-3
SVEEGAPDTQY	-	TRBV29-1	TRBJ2-3
ASSLEAPAGNNEQF	few	TRBV5-4	TRBJ2-1
ASSIVVPDTGELF	once	TRBV28	TRBJ2-2
ASSLGGGETQY	-	TRBV28	TRBJ2-5
ASSLVAGATGELF	once	TRBV5-1	TRBJ2-2
ASGFLLSGETGELF	-	TRBV12-5	TRBJ2-2
ASRSSSGPTGELF	-	TRBV19	TRBJ2-2
ASSVEGVSYGYT	-	TRBV25-1	TRBJ1-2
ASSWGVGVGYEQY	-	TRBV5-1	TRBJ2-7
ASSPQGAGNIQY	few	TRBV18	TRBJ2-4
ASSSYDRDYGYT	-	TRBV5-6	TRBJ1-2
ASSLGGAGNIQY	-	TRBV11-1	TRBJ2-4